These 32 T cell receptor beta chains were sequenced from one sample in a study of human T cells and chemical hapten exposure. The time point: patch test 1, 2 weeks after DPC sensitization. Treatment described: therapeutic diphenylcyclopropenone sensitization with weekly scalp DPC. TCRdb re-analysed the RACE reads in MiXCR, keeping a single row per CDR3 protein. The sample has about 71,000 distinct CDR3 sequences; approximately 9.8% are singletons. This specimen was whole blood, taken in connection with sensitization to the hapten diphenylcyclopropenone (DPC). The receptors shown here come from a woman aged 40 to 49 with alopecia areata. Some clones in this sample may be carry-over from other donors' samples.

This clonotype has a handful of counts. The chain uses TRBV3-1 and TRBJ2-3, with 8 bases lining up with TRBD2. Germline V lookup: CDR1 LGHDT, CDR2 YNNKEL (reference sequence). Trimming cost V 4 bases and J 0 bases; bases outside gene matches: 6. The CDR3 totals 16 residues. The CDR3 here is CASSPTRGASTDTQYF. CDR3 nucleotide sequence: TGTGCCAGCAGCCCTACGCGGGGGGCAAGCACAGATACGCAGTATTTT.

To note about this clonotype: A much larger clone differs from this one at a single base, so this may be a read error. The chain uses TRBV28 and TRBJ1-2, with no clear D. The V end was cut by 6 bases, the J end by 8 bases, with 22 bases between. Germline V gives CDR1 MDHEN, CDR2 SYDVKM. This CDR3 spans 15 amino acids. The CDR3 DNA reads TGTGCCAGCAGCTATAGGCCCGGCCAGGAGCGGGGCTACACCTTC. Protein: CASSYRPGQERGYTF.

Ten or more counts support this clonotype. The V and J genes are TRBV7-2 and TRBJ1-5; the D is unclear. The germline CDR1 and CDR2 sequences are SGHTA and FQGNSA. V lost 0 bases, J lost 0 bases, and 6 bases lay in between. The CDR3 has 15 amino acids. CDR3 residues: CASSLALYSNQPQHF. In DNA, the CDR3 is TGTGCCAGCAGCTTAGCCCTTTATAGCAATCAGCCCCAGCATTTT.

This clonotype was seen many times. CDR3 residues: CASSRASREKLFF. Written as DNA, the CDR3 is TGTGCCAGCTCCCGGGCCAGTAGAGAAAAACTGTTTTTT. The chain couples TRBV25-1 to TRBJ1-4; no clear D. V was pared by 8 bases and J by 8 bases, with 15 bases between. This CDR3 region has 13 residues. Germline V gene sequence: CDR1 MGHDK, CDR2 SYGVNS. The entire variable domain, with the rest obtained from reference TRBV25-1 and TRBJ1-4, is as follows: EADIYQTPRYLVIGTGKKITLECSQTMGHDKMYWYQQDPGMELHLIHYSYGVNSTEKGDLSSESTVSRIRTEHFPLTLESARPSHTSQYLCASSRASREKLFFGSGTQLSVL.

A word on this clonotype: Mismatch with germline at one junction end may stem from a read error. DNA of the CDR3: TGTGTCAGCAGCGTAAGTGGCGCCGGGGAGCTGTTTTTT. This gives the protein CVSSVSGAGELFF. The chain joins TRBV9 to TRBJ2-2; D is unresolved. The CDR3 length is 13 residues. Germline V gene sequence: CDR1 SGDLS, CDR2 YYNGEE.

V is TRBV11-3 and J is TRBJ2-5; 9 positions agree with TRBD2. The V gene end was trimmed by 4 bases and the J gene end by 5 bases; junction bases not matched to a gene: 11. The CDR3 contains 16 residues. Germline V gives CDR1 SGHNT, CDR2 YENEEA. CDR3 protein: CASSSAGTSSQETQYF. CDR3 DNA: TGTGCCAGCAGCTCCGCTGGGACTAGCAGCCAGGAGACCCAGTACTTC.

This rearrangement joins TRBV20-1 to TRBJ2-1; TRBD1 or TRBD2 may be the D gene (5 bases each). CDR1 DFQATT and CDR2 SNEGSKA come from the germline V gene (reference sequence). The germline V and J ends were trimmed by 6 bases and 3 bases, with 9 bases remaining between them. The CDR3 has 12 amino acids. The CDR3, as DNA: TGCAGTGCGGGGGACCTCTACAATGAGCAGTTCTTC. Translation gives CSAGDLYNEQFF.

This clonotype was seen a few times. The V call is TRBV29-1, the J call TRBJ1-2; D remains unclear. The germline V and J ends were trimmed by 0 bases and 5 bases, with 10 bases remaining between them. Germline V gene data show CDR1 as SQVTM and CDR2 as ANQGSEA. The CDR3 is 13 amino acids. This chain's CDR3 is CSVEEEGPYGYTF. In nucleotides, the CDR3 is TGCAGCGTTGAAGAGGAAGGGCCTTATGGCTACACCTTC.

This clonotype was counted ten times or more. V and J are TRBV5-1 and TRBJ1-1; perhaps TRBD1 as D (6 bases). Trimming shortened V by 4 bases and J by 2 bases, and 9 bases separated the two germline ends. This CDR3 has 13 amino acids. Germline-derived CDR1 and CDR2 are SGHRS and YFSETQ. The CDR3 spells CASSPTGNTEAFF. In DNA form, the CDR3 reads TGCGCCAGCAGCCCGACAGGTAACACTGAAGCTTTCTTT. Filled out from reference TRBV5-1 and TRBJ1-1, the complete variable domain reads KAGVTQTPRYLIKTRGQQVTLSCSPISGHRSVSWYQQTPGQGLQFLFEYFSETQRNKGNFPGRFSGRQFSNSRSEMNVSTLELGDSALYLCASSPTGNTEAFFGQGTRLTVV.

This chain uses TRBV12-3 or TRBV12-4 with TRBJ2-1, with TRBD2 identical over 10 bases. The CDR3 is made up of 16 amino acids. Trimming took 6 bases from V and 5 from J; bases not matched to a gene: 10. The CDR3 DNA is TGTGCCAGCAGCCCCGGTCTAGCGGGGGCAAACAATGAGCAGTTCTTC. Translating gives CASSPGLAGANNEQFF.

This clonotype was recorded a few times. The chain is built from TRBV3-1 and TRBJ2-3, with a possible D match to TRBD2 (5 bases). This CDR3 has 14 residues. Trimming took off 1 base at V and 6 bases at J, with 11 bases between the two ends. CDR1 and CDR2 from the germline V gene are LGHDT and YNNKEL (reference sequence). The CDR3 region is CASSQGAALDTQYF. Written as DNA, the CDR3 is TGTGCCAGCAGCCAAGGAGCGGCACTCGATACGCAGTATTTT.

V gene TRBV19 combines with J gene TRBJ2-6; no definite D call. The length of the CDR3 is 14 residues. Trimming pared 5 bases from V and 4 bases from J, leaving 9 bases between. CDR1 and CDR2 from the germline V gene are LNHDA and SQIVND (reference sequence). CDR3 nucleotides: TGTGCCAGTAGTGTACCGCCCGGGGCCAACGTCCTGACTTTC. Its protein is CASSVPPGANVLTF.

In this sample, this clonotype turned up many times. The chain joins TRBV4-2 to TRBJ2-4, with D perhaps TRBD2 (6 bases). CDR1 and CDR2 from the germline V gene are LGHNA and YNFKEQ. This CDR3 region has 16 residues. Trimming shortened V by 0 bases and J by 1 base, and 10 bases separated the two germline ends. The DNA for the CDR3 is TGTGCCAGCAGCCAAGATGGCGGGAAGGCCAAAAACATTCAGTACTTC. This encodes CASSQDGGKAKNIQYF.

Concerning this clonotype itself: One end of the junction fails to match germline, which may point to a read error. The V and J genes are TRBV18 and TRBJ1-1, with TRBD1 matching 7 bases. CDR1 KGHSH and CDR2 LQKENI come from the germline V gene. This CDR3 has 12 amino acids. The DNA for the CDR3 is TGTGCCAGCCACAGGGGAGGCACTGAAGTTTTCTTT. It encodes CASHRGGTEVFF. Complete variable domain (other parts from reference TRBV18 and TRBJ1-1): NAGVMQNPRHLVRRRGQEARLRCSPMKGHSHVYWYRQLPEEGLKFMVYLQKENIIDESGMPKERFSAEFPKEGPSILRIQQVVRGDSAAYFCASHRGGTEVFFGQGTRLTVV.

This clonotype was recorded at least ten times. The V call is TRBV6-2 or TRBV6-3, the J call TRBJ1-1, with D unclear. V lost 6 bases, J lost 10 bases, and 12 bases lay in between. The germline V gene encodes CDR1 MNHEY and CDR2 SVGEGT. The CDR3 length is 11 residues. The CDR3 protein is CASSERAVAFF. CDR3 in DNA: TGTGCCAGCAGCGAAAGGGCAGTAGCTTTCTTT.

This clonotype was seen ten or more times. The rearrangement links TRBV24-1 to TRBJ2-2, with D tentatively TRBD2 (6 bases). V gave up 6 bases and J gave up 8 bases, with 15 bases separating them. In germline, CDR1 is KGHDR, CDR2 SFDVKD. The CDR3 is 14 amino acids. CDR3 in DNA: TGTGCCACCAGTCGTCCCGGGACTGCTGGGGAGCTGTTTTTT. It translates to CATSRPGTAGELFF.

This clonotype was detected many times. CDR3: CASSYSNVGVVFF. DNA for the CDR3: TGTGCCAGCAGTTACTCGAACGTTGGAGTGGTGTTTTTT. The V and J genes are TRBV6-6 and TRBJ2-2, with D hard to call. This CDR3 spans 13 amino acids. Deletions cut 0 bases from V and 15 bases from J, with 14 bases between. Germline values: CDR1 MNHNY, CDR2 SVGAGI (reference sequence).

The chain carries TRBV29-1 and TRBJ1-2, with TRBD1 matching over 7 bases. The V gene's germline CDR1 is SQVTM and CDR2 ANQGSEA. Trimming took 6 bases from V and 4 from J; bases not matched to a gene: 8. CDR3 length equals 13 residues. CDR3: CSVAEDRAYGYTF. CDR3 nucleotide sequence: TGCAGCGTGGCTGAAGACAGGGCCTATGGCTACACCTTC.

In its sample, this clonotype was seen many times. The chain combines TRBV7-3 with TRBJ2-5, with a possible D match to TRBD1 (6 bases). The CDR3 has 13 residues. The V gene lost 5 bases and the J gene lost 5 bases, with 12 bases spanning the gap. Germline-derived CDR1 and CDR2 are SGHTA and FQGTGA. The CDR3 region is CASSQTGWETQYF. Here the CDR3 DNA reads TGTGCCAGCAGCCAAACAGGGTGGGAGACCCAGTACTTC.

Only a few counts were recorded for this clonotype. J is TRBJ2-1 and V is TRBV7-2; 8 bases agree with TRBD2. J gave up 3 bases and V 5 bases, and 9 bases lay outside the gene matches. Germline values: CDR1 SGHTA, CDR2 FQGNSA. The CDR3 loop spans 16 amino acids. The CDR3 spells CASSSAGGAIYNEQFF. CDR3 sequence (DNA): TGTGCCAGCAGCAGTGCCGGGGGGGCTATCTACAATGAGCAGTTCTTC.

This clonotype was counted ten times or more. The chain is built from TRBV29-1 and TRBJ2-1; D remains unclear. Trimming left V 6 bases short and J 0 bases short, with 15 bases between. CDR1 and CDR2 from the germline V gene are SQVTM and ANQGSEA. The CDR3 covers 15 residues. CDR3 DNA sequence: TGCAGCGTGGATTTCAAAGAGAGCTCCTACAATGAGCAGTTCTTC. Its translation: CSVDFKESSYNEQFF.

This clonotype has a count of ten or more. The V gene is TRBV9, the J gene TRBJ2-1, with D possibly matching TRBD2 (6 bases). Germline V gene data show CDR1 as SGDLS and CDR2 as YYNGEE. The CDR3 contains 15 residues. V was clipped by 3 bases and J by 8 bases, with 18 bases between them. The CDR3 region is CASSGRDFNEDEQFF. DNA for the CDR3: TGTGCCAGCAGCGGCCGGGACTTTAATGAGGATGAGCAGTTCTTC.

This clonotype was found a few times. This rearrangement joins TRBV29-1 to TRBJ1-5; D perhaps matches TRBD1 (5 bases). Trimming left V 0 bases short and J 0 bases short, with 24 bases between. The CDR3 loop spans 20 amino acids. Germline V gene sequence: CDR1 SQVTM, CDR2 ANQGSEA. This CDR3 is CSVEDELETGQRNSNQPQHF. The CDR3 DNA reads as TGCAGCGTTGAAGATGAGCTGGAGACGGGGCAGCGGAATAGCAATCAGCCCCAGCATTTT.

The V call is TRBV25-1, the J call TRBJ1-1, with D perhaps TRBD1 (5 bases). Germline V lookup: CDR1 MGHDK, CDR2 SYGVNS. This CDR3 contains 14 residues. V was cut by 2 bases and J by 4 bases, with 11 bases left in between. The CDR3 is CASSEGGGSTEAFF. In DNA, the CDR3 is TGTGCCAGCAGTGAAGGGGGGGGGAGCACTGAAGCTTTCTTT.

This clonotype was seen a few times. J is TRBJ1-2 and V is TRBV7-2, with a tentative D call TRBD1 (5 bases). Germline V CDR1 and CDR2: SGHTA, FQGNSA. The CDR3 consists of 14 residues. V dropped 4 bases and J dropped 1 base, with 10 bases sitting between them. The CDR3 region has the DNA TGTGCCAGCAGCTCGCAGGGTAATAACTATGGCTACACCTTC. It yields the protein CASSSQGNNYGYTF.

The V call is TRBV6-5, the J call TRBJ1-1; 8 bases are shared with TRBD1. V gave up 6 bases and J gave up 6 bases; unmatched junction bases: 6. CDR1 and CDR2 from the germline V gene are MNHEY and SVGAGI. The CDR3 is made up of 13 amino acids. The CDR3 DNA sequence: TGTGCCAGCAGGAGACAGGGGACCGCTGAAGCTTTCTTT. Translation: CASRRQGTAEAFF.

This clonotype was seen repeatedly, ten times or more. This rearrangement joins TRBV7-9 to TRBJ1-1; 7 nucleotides match TRBD1. The CDR3 extends over 15 amino acids. J lost 3 bases, V lost 4 bases, and 8 bases had no gene match. Germline CDR1 reads SEHNR; CDR2 reads FQNEAQ (reference sequence). The CDR3 protein is CASSWGQSPYTEAFF. In nucleotides, the CDR3 is TGTGCCAGCAGCTGGGGACAGTCCCCTTACACTGAAGCTTTCTTT.

The chain joins TRBV5-5 to TRBJ1-6, with 10 bases fitting TRBD1. Unmatched junction bases numbered 5, after V lost 5 bases and J lost 6 bases. Germline V CDR1 and CDR2: SGHKS, YYEKEE (reference sequence). The CDR3 loop spans 15 amino acids. The CDR3: CASSRQGAANSPLHF. Here the CDR3 DNA reads TGTGCCAGCAGTCGACAGGGGGCTGCTAATTCACCCCTCCACTTT.

This chain links TRBV29-1 with TRBJ1-2; no definite D call. This CDR3 has 13 amino acids. V gave up 3 bases and J gave up 7 bases, with 15 bases separating them. Germline CDR1 SQVTM, CDR2 ANQGSEA. In DNA, the CDR3 is TGCAGCGTTGAGCCCTCTGGTTTTAGTGGCTACACCTTC. Amino acid sequence: CSVEPSGFSGYTF.

To note about this clonotype: Mismatch with germline at one junction end may stem from a read error. The genes are TRBV4-3 and TRBJ2-6; tentative D call: TRBD1 (5 bases). Germline V gene data show CDR1 as LGHNA and CDR2 as YSLEER. This CDR3 region has 17 residues. CDR3 amino acids: CASSQEGTRSGADVLTF. The DNA of the CDR3 is TGCGCCAGCAGCCAAGAGGGAACCCGCTCTGGGGCCGACGTCCTGACTTTC.

This clonotype was seen many times. The genes are TRBV12-5 and TRBJ2-7, with D perhaps TRBD1 (6 bases). Germline CDR1 LGHNT, CDR2 FRNRAP. The CDR3 is made up of 15 amino acids. Between the trimmed V and J ends, which lost 2 bases and 2 bases, there was a span of 13 bases. CDR3 loop: CASGLWQGSTYEQYF. CDR3 DNA sequence: TGTGCTAGTGGTTTGTGGCAGGGGAGTACCTACGAGCAGTACTTC.

This clonotype occurred many times. The rearrangement uses TRBV27 and TRBJ1-5; 8 bases map to TRBD1. This CDR3 is 13 amino acids long. V gave up 6 bases and J gave up 7 bases; unmatched junction bases: 5. Germline V CDR1 and CDR2: MNHEY, SMNVEV (reference sequence). The CDR3 protein is CASSWTGTQPQHF. The CDR3 coding sequence is TGTGCCAGCAGCTGGACAGGGACGCAGCCCCAGCATTTT.